This T cell receptor beta chain is from a study of blood T cell repertoires in COVID-19. Assay: immunoSEQ multiplex PCR; the TCRdb copy retains only in-frame clones and omits some. This sample has hundreds of thousands of clones; about 90% occur once, and the top ten carry nearly 2%. The receptor was derived from a woman between 18 and 29 years old with acute COVID-19. The sample was PBMCs or T cells enriched from blood (not recorded which).

As DNA, the CDR3 is TGTGCCAGCAGCTCCAATGGACCCGGACAGGGAGATCAGCCCCAGCATTTT. Translating it yields CASSSNGPGQGDQPQHF. V gene TRBV7-8 combines with J gene TRBJ1-5, with 8 bases that match TRBD1. The CDR3 consists of 17 residues. V shed 4 bases and J 5 bases; nucleotides not matched to a gene: 13. The germline V gene encodes CDR1 SGHVS and CDR2 FQNEAQ.